What follows describes a single TCR beta chain. The CDR3 runs 20 residues. CDR1 is WSHSY, CDR2 SAAADI, per germline. The V segment lost 4 bases and the J segment 3 bases; nucleotides outside the gene matches: 23. The sample is drawn from a study of Ad26.COV2.S vaccination and SARS-CoV-2 variants. Repertoires were generated with immunoSEQ multiplex PCR, while TCRdb's copy carries only in-frame clones and drops some. Of around 300,000 clones in the sample, almost 90% were seen once. Treatment indicated: 19 received Ad26.COV2.S at low or high dose, single or two shots; 5 received placebo; per-sample allocation not given. Material that was analyzed had been drawn on day 63 after the first vaccine or placebo injection. The individual, an adult aged 18-55 years, was a donor in Boston.

This TCR was recovered from a person aged 18-60 years who received the Ad26.COV2.S COVID-19 vaccine or a placebo. Sequencing used peripheral blood, obtained in a trial of Ad26.COV2.S vaccine versus placebo. This rearrangement joins TRBV10-2 to TRBJ2-5; 7 nucleotides agree with TRBD2. In nucleotides, the CDR3 is TGCGCCAGCAGTGCGTCGAAAGCCGGGGCCGGGAGGCAAATTGAAGAGACCCAGTACTTC. It yields the protein CASSASKAGAGRQIEETQYF.